This T cell receptor beta chain derives from a study of Graves' ophthalmopathy and Graves' hyperthyroidism. The wider study: There was a collection of peripheral blood at initial diagnosis, before any treatment.

Clinicians diagnosed using symptoms, serum thyroxine, TRAb, thyroid ultrasound and orbital computed tomography. Amplification from RNA transcripts yielded the TCR beta CDR3 regions. Second-round multiplex PCR came after a first-round RT-PCR that employed HTBI primers. TCRdb re-called the multiplex PCR reads with MiXCR, one entry per CDR3 protein. The sample records almost 750,000 distinct CDR3 sequences, 40% being singletons. Trimming removed 6 bases from V and 5 bases from J; junction bases left unmatched: 18. CDR3 length: 17 amino acids. CDR1 and CDR2 from the germline V gene are MGHDK and SYGVNS. The clonotype originates from an adult man with Graves' ophthalmopathy. The rearrangement joins TRBV25-1 to TRBJ2-7; the match to TRBD1 covers 8 bases. Sequencing was performed on peripheral blood. The CDR3 nucleotides read TGTGCCAGCAGCTTAGGGCGGGCAGGGGGCTCACGGGACGAGCAGTACTTC. Amino acids: CASSLGRAGGSRDEQYF.